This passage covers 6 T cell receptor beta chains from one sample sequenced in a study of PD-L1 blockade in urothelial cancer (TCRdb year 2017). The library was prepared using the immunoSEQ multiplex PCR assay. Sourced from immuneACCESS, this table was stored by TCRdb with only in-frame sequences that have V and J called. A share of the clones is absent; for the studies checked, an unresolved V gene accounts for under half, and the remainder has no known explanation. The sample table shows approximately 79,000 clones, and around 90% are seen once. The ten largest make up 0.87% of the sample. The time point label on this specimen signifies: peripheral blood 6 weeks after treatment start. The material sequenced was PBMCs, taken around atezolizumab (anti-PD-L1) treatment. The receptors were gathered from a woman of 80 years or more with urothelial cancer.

CDR3 sequence: CASSSAGPSTDTQYF. The DNA for the CDR3 is TGCGCCAGCAGCTCCGCAGGTCCTAGCACAGATACGCAGTATTTT. The gene calls are TRBV5-1 and TRBJ2-3; D not resolved. Trimming shortened V by 3 bases and J by 0 bases, and 11 bases separated the two germline ends. CDR1 SGHRS and CDR2 YFSETQ come from the germline V gene. The CDR3 is made up of 15 amino acids.

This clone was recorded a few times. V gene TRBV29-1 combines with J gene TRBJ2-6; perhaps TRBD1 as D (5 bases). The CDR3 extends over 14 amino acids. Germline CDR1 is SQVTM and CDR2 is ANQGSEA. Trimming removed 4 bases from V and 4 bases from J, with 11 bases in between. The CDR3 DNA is TGCAGCGTTGTGAAAGGGGTCGGGGCCAACGTCCTGACTTTC. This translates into CSVVKGVGANVLTF.

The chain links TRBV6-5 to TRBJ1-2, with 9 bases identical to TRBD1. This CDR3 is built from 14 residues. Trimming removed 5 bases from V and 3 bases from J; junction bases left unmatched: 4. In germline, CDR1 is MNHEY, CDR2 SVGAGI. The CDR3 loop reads CASSLGQGHYGYTF. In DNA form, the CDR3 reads TGTGCCAGCAGTCTGGGACAGGGCCACTATGGCTACACCTTC.

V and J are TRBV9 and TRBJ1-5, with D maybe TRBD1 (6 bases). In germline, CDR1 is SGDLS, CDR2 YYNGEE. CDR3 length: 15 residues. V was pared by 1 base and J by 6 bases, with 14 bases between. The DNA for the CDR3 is TGTGCCAGCAGCGTAAATTGGGGGCCTCGTCAGCCCCAGCATTTT. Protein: CASSVNWGPRQPQHF. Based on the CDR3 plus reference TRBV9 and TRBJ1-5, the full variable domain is DSGVTQTPKHLITATGQRVTLRCSPRSGDLSVYWYQQSLDQGLQFLIQYYNGEERAKGNILERFSAQQFPDLHSELNLSSLELGDSALYFCASSVNWGPRQPQHFGDGTRLSIL.

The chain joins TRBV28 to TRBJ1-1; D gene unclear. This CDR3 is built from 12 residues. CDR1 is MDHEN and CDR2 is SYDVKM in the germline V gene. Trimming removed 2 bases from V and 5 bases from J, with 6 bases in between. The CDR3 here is CASSLPRTEAFF. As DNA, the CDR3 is TGTGCCAGCAGTTTACCGCGTACTGAAGCTTTCTTT.

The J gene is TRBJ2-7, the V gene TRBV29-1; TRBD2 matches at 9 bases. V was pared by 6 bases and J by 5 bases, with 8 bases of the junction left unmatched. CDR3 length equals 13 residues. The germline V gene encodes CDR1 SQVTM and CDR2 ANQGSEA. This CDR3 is CSVARTSENEQYF. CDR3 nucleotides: TGCAGCGTAGCCCGGACTAGCGAGAACGAGCAGTACTTC.